This T cell receptor beta chain is drawn from a study of tumor and adjacent non-tumor tissue in lung cancer. Three rounds of nested PCR, following a modified ARM-PCR protocol, produced the TCRbeta library. TCRdb independently ran MiXCR on the multiplex PCR reads; one entry per CDR3 protein. The table has roughly 66,000 distinct CDR3 sequences, around three quarters seen once. As concerns this clonotype: At one end, the junction sequence differs from germline, possibly due to a read error.

No cell sorting was done before RNA was extracted from the tissue. There are 15 residues in the CDR3. Germline-derived CDR1 and CDR2 are MNHEY and SVGAGI. Sequencing was done on a sample of lung tumor tissue. The chain combines TRBV6-5 with TRBJ2-1; TRBD1 aligns across 7 bases. The TCR originated in a man in his 60s with non-small cell lung cancer. Written as DNA, the CDR3 is TGTACCAGCAGCTTCAGACAGGGCTCCTACAATAAGCAATTCTTC. Amino acid sequence: CTSSFRQGSYNKQFF.